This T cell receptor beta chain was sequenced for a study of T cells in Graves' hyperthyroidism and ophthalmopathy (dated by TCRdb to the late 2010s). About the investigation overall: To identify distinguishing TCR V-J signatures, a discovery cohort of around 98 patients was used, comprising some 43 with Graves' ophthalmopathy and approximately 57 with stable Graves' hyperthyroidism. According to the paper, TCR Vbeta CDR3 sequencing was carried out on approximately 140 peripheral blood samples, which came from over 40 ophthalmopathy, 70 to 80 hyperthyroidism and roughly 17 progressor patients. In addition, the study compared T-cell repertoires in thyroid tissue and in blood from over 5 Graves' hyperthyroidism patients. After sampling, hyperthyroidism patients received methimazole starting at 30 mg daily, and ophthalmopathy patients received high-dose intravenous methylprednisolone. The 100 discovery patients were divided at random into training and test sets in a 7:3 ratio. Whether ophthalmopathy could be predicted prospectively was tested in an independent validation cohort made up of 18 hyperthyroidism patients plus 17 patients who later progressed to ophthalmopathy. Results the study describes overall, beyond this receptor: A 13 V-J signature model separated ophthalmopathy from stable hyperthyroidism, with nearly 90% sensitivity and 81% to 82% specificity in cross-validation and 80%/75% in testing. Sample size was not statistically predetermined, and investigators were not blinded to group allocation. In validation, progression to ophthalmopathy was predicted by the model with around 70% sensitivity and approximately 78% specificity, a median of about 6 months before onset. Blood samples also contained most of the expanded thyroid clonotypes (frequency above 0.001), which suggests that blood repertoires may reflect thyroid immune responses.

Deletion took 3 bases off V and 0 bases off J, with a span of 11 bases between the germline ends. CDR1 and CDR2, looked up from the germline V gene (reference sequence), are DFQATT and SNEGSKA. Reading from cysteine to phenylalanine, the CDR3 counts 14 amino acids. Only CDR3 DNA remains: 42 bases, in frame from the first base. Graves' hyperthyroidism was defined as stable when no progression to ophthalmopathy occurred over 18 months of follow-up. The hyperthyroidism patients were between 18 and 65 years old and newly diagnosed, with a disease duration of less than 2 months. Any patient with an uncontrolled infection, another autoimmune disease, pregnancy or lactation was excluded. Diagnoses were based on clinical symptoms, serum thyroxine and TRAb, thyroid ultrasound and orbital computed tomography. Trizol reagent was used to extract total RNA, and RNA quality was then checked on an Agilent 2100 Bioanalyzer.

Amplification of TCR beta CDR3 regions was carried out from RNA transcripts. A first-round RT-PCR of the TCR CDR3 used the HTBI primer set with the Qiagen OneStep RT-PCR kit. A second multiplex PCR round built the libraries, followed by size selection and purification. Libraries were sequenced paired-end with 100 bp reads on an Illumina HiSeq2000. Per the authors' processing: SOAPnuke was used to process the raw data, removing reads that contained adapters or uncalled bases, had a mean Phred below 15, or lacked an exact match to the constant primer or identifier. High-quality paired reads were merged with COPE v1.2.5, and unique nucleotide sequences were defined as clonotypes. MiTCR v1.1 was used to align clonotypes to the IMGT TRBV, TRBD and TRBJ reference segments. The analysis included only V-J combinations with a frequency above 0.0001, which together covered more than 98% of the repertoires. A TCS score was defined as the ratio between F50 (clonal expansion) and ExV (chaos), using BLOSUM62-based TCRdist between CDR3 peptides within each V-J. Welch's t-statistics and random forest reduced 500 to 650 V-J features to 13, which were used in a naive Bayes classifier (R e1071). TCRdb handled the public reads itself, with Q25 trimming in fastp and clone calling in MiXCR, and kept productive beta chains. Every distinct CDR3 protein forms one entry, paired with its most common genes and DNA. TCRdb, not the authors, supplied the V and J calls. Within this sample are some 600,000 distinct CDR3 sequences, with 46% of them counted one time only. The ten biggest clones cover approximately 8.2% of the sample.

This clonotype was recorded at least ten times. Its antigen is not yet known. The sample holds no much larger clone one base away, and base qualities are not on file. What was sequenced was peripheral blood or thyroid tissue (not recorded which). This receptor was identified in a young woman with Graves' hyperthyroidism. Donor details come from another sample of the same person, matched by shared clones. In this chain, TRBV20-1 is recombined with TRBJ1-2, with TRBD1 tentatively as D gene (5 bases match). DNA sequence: TGCAGTGCTAGGGGACGTATCACTAACTATGGCTACACCTTC. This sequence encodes CSARGRITNYGYTF.